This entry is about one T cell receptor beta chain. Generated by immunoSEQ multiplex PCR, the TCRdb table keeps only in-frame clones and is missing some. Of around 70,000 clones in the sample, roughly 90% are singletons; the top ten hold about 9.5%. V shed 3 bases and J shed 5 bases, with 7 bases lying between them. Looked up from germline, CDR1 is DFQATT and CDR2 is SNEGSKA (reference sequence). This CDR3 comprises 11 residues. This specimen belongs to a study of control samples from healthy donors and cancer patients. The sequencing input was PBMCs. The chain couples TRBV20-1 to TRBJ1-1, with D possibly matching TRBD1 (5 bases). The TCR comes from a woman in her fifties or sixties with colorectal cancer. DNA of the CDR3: TGCAGTGCTAGGGGGGGGACTGAAGCTTTCTTT. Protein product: CSARGGTEAFF.